This TCR beta chain was obtained from a study of blood T cell repertoires in COVID-19. Study summary: Italy, Spain and the United States were the sources of the convalescent and acute COVID-19 samples. PBMCs, B-cell-depleted T cells, or T cells provided the cDNA or gDNA that made up the material.

Per the original data handling: It was from reference gene primer amplification that nucleated cell counts were estimated. Sequenced by immunoSEQ multiplex PCR; TCRdb stores in-frame clones only, minus some. V and J calls and clone size are given by that table; D and trimming were obtained from the DNA. The repertoire holds 380,000 or so clones, with roughly 90% as singletons. The CDR3 contains 17 residues. Trimming pared 3 bases from V and 6 bases from J, leaving 21 bases between. Germline-derived CDR1 and CDR2 are SGHNT and YYREEE (reference sequence). This rearrangement joins TRBV5-4 to TRBJ2-2, with D possibly matching TRBD2 (5 bases). Material: peripheral blood. The receptor was isolated from a man aged 35-49 years with acute or convalescent COVID-19. The DNA for the CDR3 is TGTGCCAGCAGCTCGGACCCGGACGGAGGTTTGGCCGGGGAGCTGTTTTTT. Translating it yields CASSSDPDGGLAGELFF. Full variable domain (remainder filled in from reference TRBV5-4 and TRBJ2-2): ETGVTQSPTHLIKTRGQQVTLRCSSQSGHNTVSWYQQALGQGPQFIFQYYREEENGRGNFPPRFSGLQFPNYSSELNVNALELDDSALYLCASSSDPDGGLAGELFFGEGSRLTVL.